This is a list of T cell receptor beta chains from one sample in a study of brain metastases from non-small cell lung cancer. The method was immunoSEQ multiplex PCR; TCRdb's version includes in-frame clones alone and lacks a portion of them. The sample has several thousand clones, approximately 80% seen once. Sequencing was carried out using primary lung tumor tissue. The receptors were sampled from a donor aged 40 or older with non-small cell lung cancer. The CDR3 runs from the conserved cysteine through the conserved F or W. Each record gives: D gene, V gene, J gene, clone size, CDR3 protein, CDR3 DNA. A D gene is named only where the DNA matches it firmly. Size tells how often a clone was seen (once, few, many) or the class of an expanded clone, and some rows leave it out.

TRBD1	TRBV2	TRBJ1-2	-	CASSYTGEASYGYTF	TGTGCCAGCAGTTACACAGGGGAGGCGAGCTATGGCTACACCTTC
-	TRBV11-3	TRBJ2-1	-	CASSSDNEQFF	TGTGCCAGCAGCTCAGACAATGAGCAGTTCTTC
-	TRBV30	TRBJ2-2	-	CAWSAGVTNTGELFF	TGTGCCTGGAGTGCGGGGGTAACGAACACCGGGGAGCTGTTTTTT
TRBD1	TRBV2	TRBJ2-1	-	CASRGTANEQFF	TGTGCCAGCAGAGGGACAGCTAATGAGCAGTTCTTC
-	TRBV7-9	TRBJ1-1	-	CASSLGAAGRQAFF	TGTGCCAGCAGCTTAGGGGCAGCCGGCCGGCAAGCTTTCTTT
-	TRBV7-2	TRBJ2-7	-	CVSSLVKRDEQYF	TGTGTCAGCAGCTTAGTGAAGAGGGACGAGCAGTACTTC
-	TRBV2	TRBJ2-5	-	CASSEQQETQYF	TGTGCCAGCAGTGAGCAGCAAGAGACCCAGTACTTC
-	TRBV27	TRBJ2-1	-	CASWGRGSYNEQFF	TGTGCCTCGTGGGGCAGGGGCTCCTACAATGAGCAGTTCTTC
-	TRBV27	TRBJ2-7	medium-sized	CASSLSRRYEQYF	TGTGCCAGCAGTTTATCAAGACGTTACGAGCAGTACTTC
TRBD2	TRBV7-6	TRBJ2-7	-	CASSLDTGLSYEQYF	TGTGCCAGCAGCCTAGACACGGGACTATCCTACGAGCAGTACTTC
-	TRBV7-8	TRBJ2-5	-	CASSSITRGRLQETQYF	TGTGCCAGCAGCTCTATAACACGGGGGAGGCTCCAAGAGACCCAGTACTTC
-	TRBV7-9	TRBJ1-3	-	CASSLGGTYSGNTIYF	TGTGCCAGCAGCTTAGGTGGGACATACTCTGGAAACACCATATATTTT
-	TRBV2	TRBJ2-2	-	CASSYNGELFF	TGTGCCAGCAGTTACAACGGGGAGCTGTTTTTT
-	TRBV10-1	TRBJ2-3	few	CASSEGRRGNTDTQYF	TGCGCCAGCAGTGAAGGTCGCAGGGGAAACACAGATACGCAGTATTTT
-	TRBV10-2	TRBJ1-1	-	CASTYREYTEAFF	TGCGCCAGCACTTACAGGGAATACACTGAAGCTTTCTTT
-	TRBV28	TRBJ1-2	-	CASRGQNYGYTF	TGTGCCAGCAGGGGTCAGAACTATGGCTACACCTTC
-	TRBV15	TRBJ2-1	once	CATSRDLPGGNEQFF	TGTGCCACCAGCAGAGATTTGCCAGGTGGCAATGAGCAGTTCTTC
-	TRBV7-2	TRBJ2-7	-	CASSLSGIYEQYF	TGTGCCAGCAGCTTATCAGGGATCTACGAGCAGTACTTC
-	TRBV3-1/TRBV3-2	TRBJ2-1	-	CASSRLLGEQFF	TGTGCCAGCAGCCGCCTGTTGGGTGAGCAGTTCTTC
-	TRBV10-3	TRBJ1-3	-	CAISGPNSGNTIYF	TGTGCCATCAGCGGGCCCAACTCTGGAAACACCATATATTTT
TRBD1	TRBV7-2	TRBJ2-1	once	CASSLGLGTGGTNEQFF	TGTGCCAGCAGCTTAGGCCTTGGGACAGGGGGGACTAATGAGCAGTTCTTC
TRBD1	TRBV20-1	TRBJ1-1	-	CSALTGEAFF	TGCAGTGCCCTGACAGGGGAAGCTTTCTTT
TRBD2	TRBV11-3	TRBJ2-3	-	CASSLGTSGGGTDTQYF	TGTGCCAGCAGCCTCGGGACTAGCGGGGGTGGTACAGATACGCAGTATTTT
-	TRBV7-8	TRBJ1-2	-	CASSLDVGGNGYTF	TGTGCCAGCAGCTTAGATGTGGGGGGGAATGGCTACACCTTC
TRBD1	TRBV29-1	TRBJ1-1	-	CSVEDTDRGRAFF	TGCAGCGTTGAAGATACTGACAGGGGGCGAGCTTTCTTT